Presented here are 9 T cell receptor beta chains from one specimen sequenced in a study of T cell clonality in common variable immunodeficiency. General study results and limits: Common variable immunodeficiency TCR beta sequences reportedly had fewer deletions and N-nucleotide insertions.

Profiled with immunoSEQ multiplex PCR; TCRdb holds only in-frame clones, not every one. Sampling found 15,000 to 20,000 clones, none seen once. Their specific antigens are unknown. Sequences were obtained from peripheral blood mononuclear cells. Receptor source: a human donor with common variable immunodeficiency.

This clone was picked up many times. The read ends 3 residues shy of where the CDR3 ends; the end is completed using the germline J gene. The genes are TRBV11-2 and TRBJ1-2; 7 bases line up with TRBD1. Germline CDR1 SGHAT, CDR2 FQNNGV. Germline trimming cut 5 bases from V and 7 bases from J; bases unmatched to any gene: 7. This CDR3 contains 13 residues. The sequenced part of the CDR3 DNA is TGTGCCAGCAGCGCTACAGGGGCTGGTGGC. Its translation is CASSATGAGG. The CDR3 in full is CASSATGAGGYTF.

This clone has a count of ten or more. The CDR3 reads CASVKAGQMNTEAFF. The CDR3 DNA, read in part, is TGTGCCAGCGTCAAAGCGGGACAGATGAACACTGAA. This chain links TRBV5-5 with TRBJ1-1; 7 nucleotides match TRBD1. Read data end 3 residues before the CDR3 end; the end is taken from the germline J gene. This CDR3 contains 15 residues. Germline V gene data show CDR1 as SGHKS and CDR2 as YYEKEE (reference sequence). The J segment lost 0 bases and the V segment lost 7 bases, leaving 9 bases of the junction unmatched.

There are many counts of this clone. Coverage ceases 3 residues before the CDR3 finishes, and the germline J gene fills in the end. This sequence joins TRBV2 and TRBJ2-3; D gene unclear. The V end was cut by 2 bases, the J end by 3 bases, with 18 bases between. The CDR3 is 17 residues long. Germline V gene lookup returns CDR1 SNHLY and CDR2 FYNNEI. The CDR3 loop is CASSEKMVVHTTDTQYF. The DNA read from the CDR3 is TGTGCCAGCAGTGAAAAAATGGTGGTCCACACAACAGATACG. Full variable domain (outside the CDR3, taken from reference TRBV2 and TRBJ2-3): EPEVTQTPSHQVTQMGQEVILRCVPISNHLYFYWYRQILGQKVEFLVSFYNNEISEKSEIFDDQFSVERPDGSNFTLKIRSTKLEDSAMYFCASSEKMVVHTTDTQYFGPGTRLTVL.

This clone was recorded many times. From the germline J gene comes the end of the CDR3, since the read stops 3 residues before it. The chain is built from TRBV5-6 and TRBJ2-1; D is uncertain. V was pared by 2 bases and J by 6 bases, with 6 bases between. Germline values: CDR1 SGHDT, CDR2 YYEEEE. The CDR3 totals 12 residues. The CDR3 bases that were read are TGTGCCAGCAGCTTCTCCCGCAATGAG. Its protein is CASSFSRNE. The CDR3 reads in full as CASSFSRNEQFF.

This clone came up many times. Read sequence stops 3 residues before the CDR3 end, and the germline J gene provides the missing end. The chain joins TRBV7-9 to TRBJ2-5; 8 nucleotides match TRBD1. The CDR3 covers 15 residues. V trimming: 1 base; J trimming: 3 bases; junction bases outside the gene matches: 4. Germline values: CDR1 SEHNR, CDR2 FQNEAQ (reference sequence). Partial CDR3 DNA: TGTGCCAGCAGCTTAGGGGCGACAGGGGAAGAGACC. Translation: CASSLGATGEET. The whole CDR3 protein reads CASSLGATGEETQYF.

Worth noting for this clone: Read coverage stops 3 residues before the CDR3 terminus; the germline J gene supplies the remainder. The genes are TRBV20-1 and TRBJ2-7; TRBD1 agrees at 7 bases. The V gene end was trimmed by 6 bases and the J gene end by 4 bases; junction bases not matched to a gene: 9. The CDR3 runs to 13 residues. The germline CDR1 and CDR2 sequences are DFQATT and SNEGSKA (reference sequence). CDR3 DNA, as far as it was read: TGCAGTGCACGCGTGACAGGGCTATACGAG. It specifies CSARVTGLYE. The entire CDR3 protein is CSARVTGLYEQYF.

As concerns this clone: With a much larger clone just one base away, this may be a read error. The CDR3 extends 3 residues past the end of the read, so its final part is completed from the germline J gene. At the DNA level, this CDR3 is encoded by other sequences in the same sample as well. The chain recombines TRBV19 with TRBJ2-1; 12 nucleotides line up with TRBD2. Per the germline V gene, CDR1 is LNHDA and CDR2 is SQIVND (reference sequence). This CDR3 spans 13 amino acids. Unmatched junction bases numbered 1, after V lost 5 bases and J lost 8 bases. CDR3 residues: CASSSSGGDEQFF. The sequenced part of the CDR3 DNA is TGTGCCAGTAGTTCTAGCGGGGGGGATGAG.

This clone was recorded many times. The read is 3 residues too short to cover the CDR3 end, so that end is filled in from the germline J gene. The V call is TRBV30, the J call TRBJ1-5, with 7 bases that match TRBD1. Looked up from germline, CDR1 is GTSNPN and CDR2 is SVGIG (reference sequence). This CDR3 region has 17 residues. Trimming took 0 bases from V and 7 from J; bases not matched to a gene: 15. CDR3 in amino acids: CAWSVRQGLAWEQPQHF. The CDR3 bases that were read are TGTGCCTGGAGTGTGAGACAGGGCCTTGCCTGGGAACAGCCC.

This clone has ten or more counts. The DNA ends 3 residues before the CDR3 does, and the rest of the CDR3 is filled in from the germline J gene. The chain employs TRBV2 and TRBJ1-2, with D tentatively TRBD1 (5 bases). CDR3 length: 11 residues. Germline V gives CDR1 SNHLY, CDR2 FYNNEI. Trimming took 6 bases from V and 7 from J, leaving 9 bases between them. CDR3 DNA, as far as it was read: TGTGCCAGCAGACCTACAGGTGGC. Translating gives CASRPTGG. The complete CDR3 sequence is CASRPTGGYTF.